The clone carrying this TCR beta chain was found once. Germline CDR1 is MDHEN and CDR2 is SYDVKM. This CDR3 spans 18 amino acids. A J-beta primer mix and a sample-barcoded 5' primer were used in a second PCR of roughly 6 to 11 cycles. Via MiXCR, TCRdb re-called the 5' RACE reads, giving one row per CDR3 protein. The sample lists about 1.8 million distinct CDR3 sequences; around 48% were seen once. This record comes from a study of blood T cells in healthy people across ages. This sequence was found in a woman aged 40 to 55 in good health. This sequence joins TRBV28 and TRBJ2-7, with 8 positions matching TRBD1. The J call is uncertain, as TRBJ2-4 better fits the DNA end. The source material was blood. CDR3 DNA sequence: TGTGCCAGCAGTGCCCCGGGACAGGCATATTTTGCCAAAAACATTCAGTACTTC. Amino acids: CASSAPGQAYFAKNIQYF.